This T cell receptor beta chain was captured in a study of T cells in Graves' hyperthyroidism and ophthalmopathy. Study-wide background: Peripheral blood draws took place at initial diagnosis, ahead of any treatment. Study-level results: The majority of expanded thyroid clonotypes above 0.001 also appeared in blood.

This clonotype occurred many times. Its antigen is undetermined. Diagnoses were made from clinical symptoms, serum measures (thyroxine and TRAb), thyroid ultrasound and orbital computed tomography. Regions amplified from RNA transcripts were the TCR beta CDR3 regions. The HTBI primer set was used in a first-round RT-PCR of the TCR CDR3. TCRdb redid the calling of the multiplex PCR reads with MiXCR, one entry per CDR3 protein. The data contain some 600,000 distinct CDR3 sequences, 14% of them singletons. This CDR3 has 13 residues. Looked up from germline, CDR1 is LGHDT and CDR2 is YNNKEL (reference sequence). V gave up 3 bases and J gave up 6 bases; unmatched junction bases: 1.

This receptor was identified in a woman aged 25 to 39 with Graves' hyperthyroidism that later progressed to Graves' ophthalmopathy. The chain has TRBV3-1 and TRBJ1-2; 10 nucleotides align to TRBD1. Sequenced sample: blood. The CDR3 region has the DNA TGTGCCAGCAGCCAGACAGGGGGCCATGGCTACACCTTC. Residues: CASSQTGGHGYTF.